Listed below are T cell receptor beta chains from one sample, sequenced in a study of T cell repertoires in cytomegalovirus infection. TCRdb ran MiXCR on the reads and lists one entry per CDR3 protein. This sample yields approximately 110,000 distinct CDR3 sequences, of which over 9% are seen a single time; approximately 31% belongs to the top ten. The antigens of these receptors remain unknown. Sequencing was done on a sample of PBMCs, sequenced either directly or after in vitro stimulation (not recorded which). These receptors all stem from a human donor in good health (CMV status not recorded). Some clones in this sample may be carry-over from other donors' samples. Both conserved end residues are part of each CDR3. D genes are given only for firm matches. Part of the rows lack a size; the others show once, few, many or a class for expanded clones.

V	D	J	size	DNA	CDR3
TRBV6-2/TRBV6-3	TRBD2	TRBJ2-2	NA	TGTGCCAGCAGTTACGGACGGGAGGAGGTCGCCGGGGAGCTGTTTTTT	CASSYGREEVAGELFF
TRBV6-1	NA	TRBJ1-6	NA	TGTGCCAGCAAAAATGGTGGTCTTAATTCACCCCTCCACTTT	CASKNGGLNSPLHF
TRBV18	NA	TRBJ2-1	NA	TGTGCCAGCTCACCACGGCTCCAGAGCTCCTACAATGAGCAGTTCTTC	CASSPRLQSSYNEQFF
TRBV7-9	TRBD1	TRBJ1-4	NA	TGTGCCAGCAGCACCGGGACAGGGGGAATCTATGAAAAACTGTTTTTT	CASSTGTGGIYEKLFF
TRBV29-1	NA	TRBJ2-5	few	TGCAGCGCAAGACTGGGTACAGGGTACCAAGAGACCCAGTACTTC	CSARLGTGYQETQYF
TRBV6-1	NA	TRBJ2-1	NA	TGTGCCAGCAGTTTCGACTTGAGCTCCTACAATGAGCAGTTCTTC	CASSFDLSSYNEQFF
TRBV6-5	NA	TRBJ1-3	many	TGTGCCAGCAGTCCAGAATGGGGTCGAGGAAACACCATATATTTT	CASSPEWGRGNTIYF
TRBV2	TRBD1	TRBJ1-2	NA	TGTGCCAGCAGGGGATTTCAGGGGGATGGCTACACCTTC	CASRGFQGDGYTF
TRBV6-4	TRBD2	TRBJ2-1	many	TGTGCCAGCAGTGAAGGACTAGCGGGAGCTGGGAATGAGCAGTTCTTC	CASSEGLAGAGNEQFF
TRBV19	TRBD1	TRBJ1-1	many	TGTGCCAGTAGTACTAAACTATTGGGACAGACGAACACTGAAGCTTTCTTT	CASSTKLLGQTNTEAFF
TRBV7-2	TRBD2	TRBJ2-3	NA	TGTGCCAGCAGCTTAGTTGGGTCCCTAGCGGGCACAGATACGCAGTATTTT	CASSLVGSLAGTDTQYF
TRBV27	TRBD2	TRBJ2-1	many	TGTGCCAGCAGAGTTCCCGGACTAGCTCGTCTCGAGCAGTTCTTC	CASRVPGLARLEQFF
TRBV27	TRBD2	TRBJ2-1	NA	TGTGCCAGCAGTTTAGCTAAACTAGCGGCTTGGAACAATGAGCAGTTCTTC	CASSLAKLAAWNNEQFF
TRBV5-4	TRBD2	TRBJ2-1	few	TGTGCCAGCAGGGCGGGAGTGGGCTCCTACAATGAGCAGTTCTTC	CASRAGVGSYNEQFF
TRBV12-3/TRBV12-4	TRBD1	TRBJ1-2	NA	TGTGCCAGCAGTTTAAGGGACAGGGCCCGCGGCTACACCTTC	CASSLRDRARGYTF
TRBV20-1	NA	TRBJ1-1	NA	TGCAGTGCTAGTTTTACGGGGGCGGTCTCTGAAGCTTTCTTT	CSASFTGAVSEAFF
TRBV2	NA	TRBJ1-2	NA	TGTGCCAGCAGCCCCGCGACGACGGGCTACACCTTC	CASSPATTGYTF
TRBV6-2/TRBV6-3	NA	TRBJ1-5	few	TGTGCCAGCAGTTGGACAGTGGGGGCCCAACCCCAGCATTTT	CASSWTVGAQPQHF
TRBV19	NA	TRBJ2-1	many	TGTGCCAGTAGTCCCTCAGACAGGAGCTCCTACAATGAGCAGTTCTTC	CASSPSDRSSYNEQFF
TRBV12-3/TRBV12-4	NA	TRBJ2-3	many	TGTGCCAGCAGTTCCCTCGGGACAGGGAGGCTAGCGGGAGGCACAGATACGCAGTATTTT	CASSSLGTGRLAGGTDTQYF
TRBV7-8	TRBD2	TRBJ2-1	many	TGTGCCAGCAGCTCGACGGTTAGCGGGAGGGCCTGGGAAAGCTCCTACAATGAGCAGTTCTTC	CASSSTVSGRAWESSYNEQFF
TRBV7-2	TRBD1	TRBJ1-1	many	TGTGCCAGCAGCCTAAGGACAGGGATGAACACTGAAGCTTTCTTT	CASSLRTGMNTEAFF
TRBV6-2/TRBV6-3	TRBD2	TRBJ2-7	NA	TGTGCCAGCAGGGCGATAGCGGGCTACGAGCAGTACTTC	CASRAIAGYEQYF
TRBV19	TRBD2	TRBJ2-5	NA	TGTGCCAGTGCCGGGACTAGCGGGGAGTACCAAGAGACCCAGTACTTC	CASAGTSGEYQETQYF
TRBV23-1	NA	TRBJ2-7	few	TGCGCCAGCTGGACTCTAGCCGCCTACGAGCAGTACTTC	CASWTLAAYEQYF
TRBV27	TRBD2	TRBJ2-2	many	TGTGCCAGCAGTCGTCAAGCGGGGGTACTTGCTGGGACCGGGGAGCTGTTTTTT	CASSRQAGVLAGTGELFF
TRBV7-9	NA	TRBJ2-2	NA	TGTGCCAGCAGCTTAAGATTTGGGACCGAAAACACCGGGGAGCTGTTTTTT	CASSLRFGTENTGELFF
TRBV10-3	TRBD2	TRBJ2-3	NA	TGTGCCATCAGTGGGGGGGGAGAGGATACGCAGTATTTT	CAISGGGEDTQYF
TRBV3-1	NA	TRBJ1-2	NA	TGTGCCAGCAGCCAAGTGGGGGCGTCTAACTATGGCTACACCTTC	CASSQVGASNYGYTF
TRBV20-1	TRBD2	TRBJ2-3	once	TGCTGTGCTAAAGGTCGGGAGGCCACAGATACGCAGTATTTT	CCAKGREATDTQYF
TRBV11-1	TRBD1	TRBJ2-2	NA	TGTGCCAGCAGCTCTGGTCTTGGTCGGCAGGGGGCCACCGGGGAGCTGTTTTTT	CASSSGLGRQGATGELFF
TRBV7-8	TRBD2	TRBJ2-1	many	TGTGCCAGCAGCTTCGGCGGGAGCTATGAGCAGTTCTTC	CASSFGGSYEQFF
TRBV2	NA	TRBJ1-1	many	TGTGCCAGCAGTGATCGTGTTGACACTGAAGCTTTCTTT	CASSDRVDTEAFF
TRBV29-1	TRBD2	TRBJ2-4	many	TGCAGCGTTAGGCGGGAGGGCCGAAACATTCAGTACTTC	CSVRREGRNIQYF
TRBV7-2	TRBD2	TRBJ2-7	many	TGTGCCAGCAGTTACGGGACTACCTACGAGCAGTACTTC	CASSYGTTYEQYF
TRBV10-3	TRBD2	TRBJ2-1	NA	TGTGCCATCAGTCCTAGCGCTAGCGGGTGGGCTGGGTATTACAATGAGCAGTTCTTC	CAISPSASGWAGYYNEQFF
TRBV10-2	NA	TRBJ2-1	many	TGCGCCAGCAGTGACTACAGCGAGGAGGAGCAGTTCTTC	CASSDYSEEEQFF
TRBV2	TRBD2	TRBJ2-5	many	TGTGCCAGCAGTGATGGGCTAGCGGGAAGGACCCAGTACTTC	CASSDGLAGRTQYF
TRBV6-6	TRBD1	TRBJ2-1	few	TGTGCCAGCAGTTCCCCTTCTGGACAGGGGTGGAATGAGCAGTTCTTC	CASSSPSGQGWNEQFF
TRBV7-2	NA	TRBJ1-1	few	TGTGCCAGCAGCCCCCATGTGATCGCTGAAGCTTTCTTT	CASSPHVIAEAFF
TRBV20-1	NA	TRBJ1-1	NA	TGCAGTGCTAGGGAGCAGAACACTGAAGCTTTCTTT	CSAREQNTEAFF
TRBV12-3/TRBV12-4	TRBD2	TRBJ2-1	NA	TGTGCCAGCAGTTTAGCGCTAATTGGGCTAGCGGGTCAGGAGCAGTTCTTC	CASSLALIGLAGQEQFF
TRBV7-2	TRBD2	TRBJ2-7	many	TGTGCCAGCAGCTCGAGATCTAGCGGGAGCTCCTACGAGCAGTACTTC	CASSSRSSGSSYEQYF
TRBV6-6	NA	TRBJ1-1	few	TGTGCCAGCAGCCCAAGTGTCGTGGGGGAATTAGCTTTCTTT	CASSPSVVGELAFF
TRBV7-9	TRBD2	TRBJ2-5	many	TGTGCCAGCAGACGTAGCGGGAGAAGAGGAGAGACCCAGTACTTC	CASRRSGRRGETQYF
TRBV5-1	NA	TRBJ1-3	NA	TGCGCCAGCAGCTTGGGGGGGGTACGTGGAAACACCATATATTTT	CASSLGGVRGNTIYF
TRBV30	NA	TRBJ2-2	many	TGTGCCTGGAGTGTGGGGCCCAACACCGGGGAGCTGTTTTTT	CAWSVGPNTGELFF
TRBV29-1	NA	TRBJ2-6	many	TGCAGCGTTGAACCCCGCGGGGCCAACGTCCTGACTTTC	CSVEPRGANVLTF
TRBV19	TRBD1	TRBJ1-1	NA	TGTGCCAGTAGTAGGACAGGGGTTACTGAAGCTTTCTTT	CASSRTGVTEAFF
TRBV7-8	NA	TRBJ1-4	few	TGTGCCAGCAGCTTAGGGTCAGGGGCGAATGAAAAACTGTTTTTT	CASSLGSGANEKLFF